What follows describes a single T cell receptor (beta chain). Its antigen is not known. This record belongs to a study of cytomegalovirus exposure and HLA in healthy donors. The overall study: Membership in the Caucasian-associated ancestry cluster was found for about 84% of approximately 400 genotyped donors. Study results and caveats: A later analysis reportedly found that, within productive TCRs, an Asian-associated ancestry cluster had fewer N-insertions than the mean observed across the roughly 630 donors. Using a false discovery rate of 0.05, a later analysis showed that approximately 17,000 TCR beta sequences were associated with HLA alleles. Some TCR beta chains (roughly 150 of them) were listed as cytomegalovirus-associated.

The germline CDR1 and CDR2 sequences are KGHSH and LQKENI. The CDR3 loop spans 15 amino acids. J was trimmed by 2 bases and V by 3 bases; bases with no gene match: 7. Vbeta (60) and Jbeta (13) primers were used in the PCR. Libraries were prepared by immunoSEQ multiplex PCR; TCRdb keeps only in-frame clonotypes and omits some of them. Of over 100,000 clones in the sample, more than 70% were seen once. Sequenced input: PBMCs. The clonotype originates from a male donor in good health and CMV-seropositive. The gene calls are TRBV18 and TRBJ2-7, with TRBD2 matching over 7 bases. CDR3 sequence (DNA): TGTGCCAGCTCACCGACGGTAGCGGGCGCCTACGAGCAGTACTTC. This codes for CASSPTVAGAYEQYF.